This T cell receptor (beta chain) was identified during a study of siplizumab effects on memory and regulatory T cells. Points from the study as a whole: Naive-or-memory phenotypes were unassignable for roughly 75-95% of proliferating CD4+ or CD8+ clones. A major contribution to the alloresponse seemed to be made by naive T cells, which seemed more diverse than memory cells. Left unconfirmed was the suppressive function of proliferating Tregs from siplizumab cultures. For mappable alloreactive CD4+ clones, the mean Treg-derived fraction was about 69% with siplizumab and approximately 27% in controls.

As concerns this clone: What it recognizes is unknown.

Repertoires were generated with immunoSEQ multiplex PCR, while TCRdb's copy carries only in-frame clones and drops some. The sample contains some 100,000 clones, around 90% of which appear only once. The CDR3 spans 15 residues. V gave up 0 bases and J gave up 5 bases, with 13 bases separating them. CDR1 and CDR2 (germline): WNHNN, SYGVQD (reference sequence). This receptor was obtained from a human donor in good health. The chain combines TRBV10-1 with TRBJ1-1; D is perhaps TRBD1 (6 bases). Sequenced input: CD4+ T cells sorted from blood. CDR3 in amino acids: CASSESFQGRTEAFF. The CDR3 DNA follows: TGCGCCAGCAGTGAGTCGTTCCAGGGGAGAACTGAAGCTTTCTTT.